The following is a TCR beta chain sequence with its context. Seattle participants joined during active infection and were tracked over time. The data derive from a study of blood T cell repertoires in COVID-19. Across the study: Specimens from acute and convalescent COVID-19 originated in the United States, Italy and Spain.

In the study's own analysis: Amplification with reference gene primers provided the estimates of nucleated cell counts. Repertoires were generated with immunoSEQ multiplex PCR, while TCRdb's copy carries only in-frame clones and drops some. The V and J calls and clone size were taken over from that table, and D and trimming were inferred from the DNA. The sample gives 60,000 to 75,000 clones, roughly 90% of which show up once; 7.3% is in the top ten. The CDR3 sequence is 14 residues long. Germline CDR1 is SGHKS and CDR2 is YYEKEE (reference sequence). Deletions cut 3 bases from V and 0 bases from J, with 4 bases between.

Sequencing was carried out using peripheral blood. This rearrangement joins TRBV5-5 to TRBJ1-6, with no clear D. This clonotype was sampled from a man in his forties with COVID-19, enrolled during active disease. CDR3 loop: CASSWSSYNSPLHF. The DNA of the CDR3 is TGTGCCAGCAGCTGGAGCTCCTATAATTCACCCCTCCACTTT.